What follows is one T cell receptor (beta chain) and its context. The age range of participants was 18 to 89 years, with residence in about two dozen US areas. Cohorts were assigned according to the clinical history that participants reported. Cohort 3 donors were reported recovered after two negative PCRs, clearance, or symptom resolution. Method: immunoSEQ multiplex PCR; TCRdb's copy keeps in-frame clones and lacks some. Of around 500,000 clones in the sample, around nine tenths were seen once. Trimming took off 6 bases at V and 0 bases at J, with 12 bases between the two ends. There are 15 residues in the CDR3. Germline V gene lookup returns CDR1 LNHDA and CDR2 SQIVND (reference sequence). This entry belongs to a study of blood T cell repertoires in COVID-19. Study overall: The United States, Italy and Spain supplied acute and convalescent COVID-19 samples.

The chain links TRBV19 to TRBJ1-3, with TRBD1 as a possible D gene (5 bases). Sequences were obtained from PBMCs or T cells enriched from blood (not recorded which). The source of this sequence is a woman between 35 and 50 years old who had recovered from COVID-19. The CDR3 sequence is CASSPQVLSGNTIYF. The CDR3 bases are TGTGCCAGTAGCCCACAGGTTCTCTCTGGAAACACCATATATTTT. The whole variable domain, filled in from reference TRBV19 and TRBJ1-3, reads DGGITQSPKYLFRKEGQNVTLSCEQNLNHDAMYWYRQDPGQGLRLIYYSQIVNDFQKGDIAEGYSVSREKKESFPLTVTSAQKNPTAFYLCASSPQVLSGNTIYFGEGSWLTVV.